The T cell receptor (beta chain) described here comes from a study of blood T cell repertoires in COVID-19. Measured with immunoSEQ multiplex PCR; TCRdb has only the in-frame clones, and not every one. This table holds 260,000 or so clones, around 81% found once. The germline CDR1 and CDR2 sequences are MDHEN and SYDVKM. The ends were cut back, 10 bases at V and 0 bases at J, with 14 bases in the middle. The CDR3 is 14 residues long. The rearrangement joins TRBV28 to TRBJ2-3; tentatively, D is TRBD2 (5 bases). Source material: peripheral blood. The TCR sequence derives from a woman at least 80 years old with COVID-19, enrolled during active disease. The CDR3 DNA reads TGTGCCACGGGGATCGCGGATAGCACAGATACGCAGTATTTT. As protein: CATGIADSTDTQYF.